The present T cell receptor (beta chain) was sequenced within a study of cytomegalovirus exposure and HLA in healthy donors. Notes on this clone: The antigen is undetermined. The junction shows a germline mismatch at one end, possibly a read error.

Overall study results and limits: A classifier reportedly called cytomegalovirus status with high sensitivity and specificity. No immune exposure information besides CMV serostatus was available. The study labeled more than 150 TCR beta chains cytomegalovirus-associated. Most TCR beta V segments were productive about 87% or about 30% of the time in an earlier analysis.

This CDR3 is 15 amino acids long. In germline, CDR1 is SGHDT, CDR2 YYEEEE. The PCR had 60 Vbeta and 13 Jbeta primers. The protocol was immunoSEQ multiplex PCR, while the TCRdb copy is restricted to in-frame clones and leaves out a portion. The table records some 130,000 clones, 80% of them present only once. The sequence was collected from a male donor in good health and CMV-seronegative. The sequenced sample consisted of PBMCs. The chain employs TRBV5-6 and TRBJ2-4, with D possibly matching TRBD2 (7 bases). CDR3 region: CASSYRGALGNSQYF. The CDR3 DNA follows: TGTGCCAGCAGCTACCGGGGGGCTCTGGGGAACAGTCAGTACTTC.